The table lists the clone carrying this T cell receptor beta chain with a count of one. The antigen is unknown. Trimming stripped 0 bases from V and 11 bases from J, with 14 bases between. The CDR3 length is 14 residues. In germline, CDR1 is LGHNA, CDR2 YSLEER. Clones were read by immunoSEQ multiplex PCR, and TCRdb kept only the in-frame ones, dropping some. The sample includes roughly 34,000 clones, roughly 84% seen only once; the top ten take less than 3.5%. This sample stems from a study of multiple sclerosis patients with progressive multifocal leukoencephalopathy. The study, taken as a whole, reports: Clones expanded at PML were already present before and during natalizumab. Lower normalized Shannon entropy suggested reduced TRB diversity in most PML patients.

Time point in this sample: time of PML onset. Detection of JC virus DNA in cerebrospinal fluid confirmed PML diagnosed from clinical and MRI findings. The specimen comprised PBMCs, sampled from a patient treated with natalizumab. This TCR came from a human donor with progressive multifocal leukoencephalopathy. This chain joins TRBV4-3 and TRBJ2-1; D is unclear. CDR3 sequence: CASSQDTAAYKQFF. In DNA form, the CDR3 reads TGCGCCAGCAGCCAAGATACGGCGGCTTACAAGCAGTTCTTC.